One T cell receptor (beta chain) is described in this entry. This clonotype has a count of ten or more. No antigen is known for it. Within one base of it there is no much larger clone, and no base qualities were kept. What this sample's time point label stands for: newly diagnosed GD, antithyroid drugs for less than 3 months. For both TCR sequencing and RNA sequencing, RNA was extracted from PBMCs using TRIzol. Graves' disease was diagnosed according to American Thyroid Association guidelines. Recruitment of patients was carried out at an endocrinology department in Xi'an, China. From each patient, about 9.7 milliliters of peripheral blood was collected into an EDTA anticoagulant tube. PBMCs were isolated by Ficoll Paque Plus density gradient separation without further T cell sorting. An Agilent 2100 Bioanalyzer and agarose gel were used to check RNA quality, while a NanoDrop 2000 measured RNA concentration.

The record originates from a study of regulatory T cells in long-lasting Graves disease listed by TCRdb under 2021. The study in broad terms: In the newly diagnosed Graves' disease group, patients had been taking antithyroid drugs for less than 3 months. Persistent Graves' disease patients were compared with newly diagnosed Graves' disease patients by peripheral blood TCR sequencing and RNA sequencing. The study was registered as a clinical trial and conducted in China. A total of about 33 samples underwent TCR sequencing, from some 13 patients with persistent Graves' disease and around 20 patients with newly diagnosed Graves' disease.

Libraries were made using multiplex PCR. Reads for this sample came from an Illumina HiSeq 4000. iRepertoire HTBI primers and Arm-PCR amplification of CDR3 regions were used to construct TCR beta libraries. Before sequencing, the PCR products underwent gel purification. On the study's bioinformatics: Gene usage analysis of CDR3 amino acid clonotypes relied on the roughly 60 TRBV and over 13 TRBJ segments identified across samples. COPE and FqMerger were used to merge the filtered high-quality paired reads into contigs. Contigs were aligned with BLAST to IMGT TRBV, TRBD and TRBJ reference genes, and CDR3 was defined per IMGT. Any clonotype with a frequency above 0.1% was counted as a highly expanded clone. Shannon entropy was used to measure repertoire diversity, and the Gini coefficient was used to measure V-J evenness. Clonotypes shared by more than one individual were considered public. TCRdb handled the public reads itself, with Q25 trimming in fastp and clone calling in MiXCR, and kept productive beta chains. A single entry per CDR3 protein holds the most common genes and DNA from its merged rows. The V and J calls, along with clone size, are taken from TCRdb and not from the paper's own processing. The sample data list roughly 500,000 distinct CDR3 sequences, and roughly 14% of these were observed just once. The ten biggest clones cover 10% of the sample.

Ends trimmed: V by 6 bases, J by 4 bases; bases unmatched to a gene: 4. The CDR3 has 15 amino acids, counting the end cysteine and phenylalanine. Only CDR3 DNA is held: 45 bases, read in frame from base 1. Taken from the germline V gene, the CDR1 and CDR2 loops are SNHLY and FYNNEI. Findings and caveats that apply to the study as a whole: Sequencing and analysis were limited to the TCR beta chain. Patients with persistent disease shared more public clonotypes (about 2,500) than newly diagnosed patients did (approximately 990). The small sample size was acknowledged by the authors as a limitation that may reduce accuracy. The study examined only peripheral blood because the primary lesion, thyroid tissue, could not be accessed. Lower TCR Shannon entropy and fewer highly expanded clones were observed in persistent Graves' disease patients than in newly diagnosed patients, which suggested clonal expansion. Preferential use of TRBV28, TRBJ1-2 and TRBJ2-5 was observed in persistent disease, whereas TRBV20-1 and TRBJ2-1 were favored in newly diagnosed disease.

These sequences were also reported in another study, on T cells in Graves' hyperthyroidism and ophthalmopathy. As that second paper reports: Stable Graves' hyperthyroidism was defined as no progression to ophthalmopathy during 18 months of follow-up. Hyperthyroidism patients were aged 18 to 65 years and newly diagnosed, with disease duration of less than 2 months. The study excluded patients with uncontrolled infections, other autoimmune diseases, pregnancy or lactation. Diagnoses relied on clinical symptoms, serum thyroxine and TRAb, thyroid ultrasound and orbital computed tomography. A first-round RT-PCR of the TCR CDR3 used the HTBI primer set with the Qiagen OneStep RT-PCR kit. Most expanded thyroid clonotypes (frequency above 0.001) were also detected in blood, a finding suggesting that blood repertoires may reflect thyroid immune responses. In cross-validation, a model built on a 13 V-J signature told ophthalmopathy apart from stable hyperthyroidism with 85% to 90% sensitivity and about 81% specificity, and in testing the same model reached 80%/75%. In validation, progression to ophthalmopathy was predicted by the model with nearly 71% sensitivity and around 76% specificity, a median of around 6.5 months before onset. To identify TCR V-J signatures that set the groups apart, the researchers used a discovery cohort of more than 95 patients, made up of some 41 with Graves' ophthalmopathy and approximately 57 with stable Graves' hyperthyroidism. Prospective prediction of ophthalmopathy was tested in an independent validation cohort of fewer than 20 hyperthyroidism patients and roughly 16 patients who later progressed to ophthalmopathy. The roughly 94 discovery patients were randomly divided into training and test sets at a 7:3 ratio. The study also compared thyroid tissue and blood T-cell repertoires from roughly 6 Graves' hyperthyroidism patients. After sampling, hyperthyroidism patients received methimazole starting at 30 mg daily, and ophthalmopathy patients received high-dose intravenous methylprednisolone. Libraries were constructed in a second round of multiplex PCR, after which size selection and purification were performed. The libraries were sequenced on an Illumina HiSeq2000 using paired-end 100 bp reads. Raw data were processed with SOAPnuke, discarding reads with adapters, uncalled bases, mean Phred below 15, or no exact constant-primer or identifier match. High-quality paired reads were merged with COPE v1.2.5, and unique nucleotide sequences were defined as clonotypes. MiTCR v1.1 was used to align the clonotypes against IMGT TRBV, TRBD and TRBJ reference segments. Analysis was restricted to V-J combinations with a frequency above 0.0001, which covered just over 98% of repertoires. A TCS score was defined as the ratio between F50 (clonal expansion) and ExV (chaos), using BLOSUM62-based TCRdist between CDR3 peptides within each V-J. Welch's t-statistics and random forest reduced around 520 V-J features to fewer than 15, which were used in a naive Bayes classifier (R e1071). Sample size was not statistically predetermined, and blinding of investigators to group allocation was not performed. The paper describes TCR Vbeta CDR3 sequencing of some 130 peripheral blood samples, made up of about 40 ophthalmopathy patients, around 73 hyperthyroidism patients and 17 progressor patients.

In this chain, TRBV2 is recombined with TRBJ2-1, and 12 junction bases match TRBD2. This TCR was sampled from a man in his thirties or forties with Graves disease. Donor details come from another sample of the same person, matched by shared clones. The sample in question was peripheral blood mononuclear cells (PBMCs), obtained at new diagnosis, from a patient treated with antithyroid drugs. The DNA reads TGTGCCAGCAGACCCGGACTAGCGGGGTACAATGAGCAGTTCTTC. It translates as CASRPGLAGYNEQFF.